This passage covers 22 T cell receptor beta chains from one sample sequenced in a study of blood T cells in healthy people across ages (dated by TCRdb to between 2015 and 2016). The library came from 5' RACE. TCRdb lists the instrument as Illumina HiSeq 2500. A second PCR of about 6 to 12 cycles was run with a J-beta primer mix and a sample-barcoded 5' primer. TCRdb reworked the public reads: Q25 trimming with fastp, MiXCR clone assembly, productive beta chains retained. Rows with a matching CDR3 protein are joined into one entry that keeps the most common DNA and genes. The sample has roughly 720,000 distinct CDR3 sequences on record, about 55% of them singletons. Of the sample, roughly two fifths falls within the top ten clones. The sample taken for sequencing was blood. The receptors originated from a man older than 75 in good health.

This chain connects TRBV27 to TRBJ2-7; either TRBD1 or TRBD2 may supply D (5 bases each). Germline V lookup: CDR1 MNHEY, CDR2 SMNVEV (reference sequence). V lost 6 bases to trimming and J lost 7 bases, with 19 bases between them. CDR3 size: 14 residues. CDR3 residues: CASRKPGTYNEQYF. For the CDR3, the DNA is TGTGCCAGCAGAAAGCCCGGGACCTACAATGAGCAGTACTTC.

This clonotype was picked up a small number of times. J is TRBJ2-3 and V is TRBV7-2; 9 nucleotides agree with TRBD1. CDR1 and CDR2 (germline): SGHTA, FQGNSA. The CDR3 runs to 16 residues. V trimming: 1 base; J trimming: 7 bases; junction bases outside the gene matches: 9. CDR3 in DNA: TGTGCCAGCAGCTTAGGGGCCGGGACAGGGTTGAATACGCAGTATTTT. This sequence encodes CASSLGAGTGLNTQYF.

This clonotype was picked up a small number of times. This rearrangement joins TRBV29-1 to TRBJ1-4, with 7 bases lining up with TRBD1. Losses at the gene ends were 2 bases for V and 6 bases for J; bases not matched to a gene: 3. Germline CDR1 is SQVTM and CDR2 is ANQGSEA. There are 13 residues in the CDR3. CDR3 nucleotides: TGCAGCGTTGAATCAGGGGGGGATGAAAAACTGTTTTTT. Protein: CSVESGGDEKLFF. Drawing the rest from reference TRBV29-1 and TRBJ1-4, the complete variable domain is SAVISQKPSRDICQRGTSLTIQCQVDSQVTMMFWYRQQPGQSLTLIATANQGSEATYESGFVIDKFPISRPNLTFSTLTVSNMSPEDSSIYLCSVESGGDEKLFFGSGTQLSVL.

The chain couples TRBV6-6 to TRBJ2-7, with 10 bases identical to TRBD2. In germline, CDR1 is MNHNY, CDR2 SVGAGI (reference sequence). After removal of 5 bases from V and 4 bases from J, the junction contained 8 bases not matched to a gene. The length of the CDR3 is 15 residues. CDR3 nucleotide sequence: TGTGCCAGCAGTCGGAGCGGGAGGGCCGAGTACGAGCAGTACTTC. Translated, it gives CASSRSGRAEYEQYF.

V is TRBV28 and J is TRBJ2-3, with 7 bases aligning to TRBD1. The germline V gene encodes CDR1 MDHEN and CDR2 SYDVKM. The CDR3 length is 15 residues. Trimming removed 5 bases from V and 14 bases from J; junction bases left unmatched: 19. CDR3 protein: CASSTTGALHRYAYF. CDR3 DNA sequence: TGTGCCAGCAGTACCACAGGGGCCCTCCACAGATACGCGTATTTT.

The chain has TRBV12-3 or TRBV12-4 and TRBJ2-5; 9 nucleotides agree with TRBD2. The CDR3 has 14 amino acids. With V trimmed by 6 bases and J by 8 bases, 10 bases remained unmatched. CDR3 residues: CASSRTSESRTQYF. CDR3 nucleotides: TGTGCCAGCAGCCGGACTAGCGAGAGCAGAACCCAGTACTTC.

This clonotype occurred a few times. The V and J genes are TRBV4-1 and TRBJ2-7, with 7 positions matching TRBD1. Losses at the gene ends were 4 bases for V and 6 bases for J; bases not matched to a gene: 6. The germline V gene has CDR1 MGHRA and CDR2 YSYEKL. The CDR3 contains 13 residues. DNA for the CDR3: TGCGCCAGCAGCCGCCGGGACAGATCCGAGCAGTACTTC. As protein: CASSRRDRSEQYF.

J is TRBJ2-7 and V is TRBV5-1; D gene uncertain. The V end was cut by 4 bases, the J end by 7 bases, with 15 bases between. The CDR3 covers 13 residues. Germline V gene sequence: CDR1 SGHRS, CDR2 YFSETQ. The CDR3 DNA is TGCGCCAGCAGCCAGGACGGGTTCAGGGAGCAGTACTTC. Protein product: CASSQDGFREQYF.

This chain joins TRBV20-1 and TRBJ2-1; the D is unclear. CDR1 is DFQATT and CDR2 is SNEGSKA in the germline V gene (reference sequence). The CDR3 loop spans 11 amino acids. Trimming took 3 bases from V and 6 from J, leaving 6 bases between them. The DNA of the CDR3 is TGCAGTGCTAGTCGAGCCAATGAGCAGTTCTTC. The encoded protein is CSASRANEQFF.

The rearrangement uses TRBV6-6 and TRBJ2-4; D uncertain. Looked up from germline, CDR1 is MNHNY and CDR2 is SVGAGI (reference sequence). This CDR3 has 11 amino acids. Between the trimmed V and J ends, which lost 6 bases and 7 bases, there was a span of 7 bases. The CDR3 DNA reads TGTGCCAGCAGCCACTCCAACATTCAGTACTTC. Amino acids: CASSHSNIQYF.

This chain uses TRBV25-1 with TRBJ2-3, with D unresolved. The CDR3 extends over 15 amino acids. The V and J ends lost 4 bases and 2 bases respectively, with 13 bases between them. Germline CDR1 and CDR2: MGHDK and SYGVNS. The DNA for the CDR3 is TGTGCCAGCAGTGTTTGGGTAGGGATCACAGATACGCAGTATTTT. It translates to CASSVWVGITDTQYF.

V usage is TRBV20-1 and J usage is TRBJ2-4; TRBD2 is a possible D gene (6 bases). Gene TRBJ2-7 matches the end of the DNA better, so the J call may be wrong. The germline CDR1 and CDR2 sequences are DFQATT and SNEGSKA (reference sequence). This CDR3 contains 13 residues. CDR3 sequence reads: CSAPLRGGYEQYF. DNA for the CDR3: TGCAGTGCTCCCCTAAGGGGAGGCTACGAGCAGTACTTC.

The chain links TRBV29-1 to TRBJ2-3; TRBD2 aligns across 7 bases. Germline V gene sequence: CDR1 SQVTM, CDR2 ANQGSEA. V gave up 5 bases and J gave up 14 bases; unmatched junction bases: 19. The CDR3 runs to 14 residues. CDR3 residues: CSVSFLAEHRDAYF. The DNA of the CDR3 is TGCAGCGTTAGTTTCCTAGCGGAGCACAGAGACGCGTATTTT.

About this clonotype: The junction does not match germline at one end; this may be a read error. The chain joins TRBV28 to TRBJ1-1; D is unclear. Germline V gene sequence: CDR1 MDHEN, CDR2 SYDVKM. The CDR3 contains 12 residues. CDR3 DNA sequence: TGTGTCAGCTCCCCCTTACTCCAAGAAGCTTTCTTT. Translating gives CVSSPLLQEAFF.

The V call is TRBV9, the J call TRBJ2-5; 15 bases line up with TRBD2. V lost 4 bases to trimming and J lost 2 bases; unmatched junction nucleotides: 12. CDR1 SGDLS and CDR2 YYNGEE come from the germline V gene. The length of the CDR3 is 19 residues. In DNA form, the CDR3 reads TGTGCCAGCAGCCCCCCCGGGACTAGCGGGAGGAACTCACAAGAGACCCAGTACTTC. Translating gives CASSPPGTSGRNSQETQYF.

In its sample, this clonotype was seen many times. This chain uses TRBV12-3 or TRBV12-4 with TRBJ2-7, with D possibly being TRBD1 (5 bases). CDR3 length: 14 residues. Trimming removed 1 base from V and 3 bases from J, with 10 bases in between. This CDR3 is CASSLGQGNYEQYF. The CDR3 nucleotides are TGTGCCAGCAGTTTAGGGCAGGGAAACTACGAGCAGTACTTC.

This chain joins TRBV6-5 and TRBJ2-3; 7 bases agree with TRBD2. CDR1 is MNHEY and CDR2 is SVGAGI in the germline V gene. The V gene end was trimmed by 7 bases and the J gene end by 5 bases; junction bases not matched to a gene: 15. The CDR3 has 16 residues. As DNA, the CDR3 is TGTGCCAGCACCAACTGGGGGAGGGGCGGGGAAGATACGCAGTATTTT. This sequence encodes CASTNWGRGGEDTQYF.

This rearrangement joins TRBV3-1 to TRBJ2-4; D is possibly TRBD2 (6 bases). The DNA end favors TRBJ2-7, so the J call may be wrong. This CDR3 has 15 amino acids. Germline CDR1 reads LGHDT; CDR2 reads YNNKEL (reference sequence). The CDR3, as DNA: TGTGCCAGCAGCCAATTTGGGACTCTTCTAAACGAGCAGTACTTC. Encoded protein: CASSQFGTLLNEQYF.

In DNA, the CDR3 is TGTGCCAGCAATCGGAACTATGGCTACACCTTC. It translates to CASNRNYGYTF. The J gene is TRBJ1-2, the V gene TRBV2; no reliable D call. CDR3 length equals 11 residues. Trimming shortened V by 7 bases and J by 2 bases, and 5 bases separated the two germline ends. Germline CDR1 and CDR2: SNHLY and FYNNEI.

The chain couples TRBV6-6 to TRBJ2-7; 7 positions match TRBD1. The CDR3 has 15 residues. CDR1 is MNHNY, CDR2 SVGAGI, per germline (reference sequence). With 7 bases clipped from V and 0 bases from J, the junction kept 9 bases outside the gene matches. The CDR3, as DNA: TGTGCCAGCACCATAGACAGGGTGGGCTCCTACGAGCAGTACTTC. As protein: CASTIDRVGSYEQYF.

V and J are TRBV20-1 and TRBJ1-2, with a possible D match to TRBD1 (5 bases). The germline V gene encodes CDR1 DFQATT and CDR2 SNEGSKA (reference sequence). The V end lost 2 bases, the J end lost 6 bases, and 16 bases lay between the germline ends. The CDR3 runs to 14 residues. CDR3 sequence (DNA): TGCAGTGCTAGAAGGGGAGCCCCTGGGGATGGCTACACCTTC. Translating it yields CSARRGAPGDGYTF.

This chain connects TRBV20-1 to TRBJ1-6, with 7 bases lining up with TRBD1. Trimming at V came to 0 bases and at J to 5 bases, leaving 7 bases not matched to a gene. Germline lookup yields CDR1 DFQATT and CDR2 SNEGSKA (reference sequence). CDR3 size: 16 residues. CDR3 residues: CSARDPHRGNNSPLHF. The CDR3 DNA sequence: TGCAGTGCTAGAGATCCCCACAGGGGTAATAATTCACCCCTCCACTTT.